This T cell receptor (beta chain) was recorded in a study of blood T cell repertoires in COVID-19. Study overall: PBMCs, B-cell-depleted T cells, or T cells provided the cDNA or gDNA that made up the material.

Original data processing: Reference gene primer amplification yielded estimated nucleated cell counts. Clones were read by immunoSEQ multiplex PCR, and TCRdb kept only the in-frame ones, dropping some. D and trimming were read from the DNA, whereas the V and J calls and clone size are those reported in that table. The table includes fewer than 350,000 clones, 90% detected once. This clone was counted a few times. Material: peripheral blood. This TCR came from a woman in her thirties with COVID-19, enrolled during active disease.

CDR3 protein: CASSGGQASLWDTEAFF. As DNA, the CDR3 is TGTGCCAGTAGTGGGGGACAGGCATCCCTCTGGGACACTGAAGCTTTCTTT. The V gene is TRBV19, the J gene TRBJ1-1; the match to TRBD1 covers 8 bases. Losses at the gene ends were 5 bases for V and 3 bases for J; bases not matched to a gene: 14. This CDR3 has 17 amino acids. Germline V lookup: CDR1 LNHDA, CDR2 SQIVND (reference sequence).